This TCR beta chain was retrieved from a study of T cell responses to AZD1222 COVID-19 vaccine. The method was immunoSEQ multiplex PCR; TCRdb's version includes in-frame clones alone and lacks a portion of them. The sample has around 94,000 clones, approximately 88% seen once. Between the trimmed V and J ends, which lost 8 bases and 1 base, there was a span of 9 bases. Germline CDR1 reads LNHDA; CDR2 reads SQIVND (reference sequence). The CDR3 loop spans 14 amino acids. Overall study results and limits: The study found Spike-specific TCR breadth and depth rose after two AZD1222 doses. Epitopes outside B.1.351 and B.1.1.7 mutated regions reportedly drew nearly half of spike TCRs. Repertoire samples came only from after the peak T cell response.

As regards this clone: Its antigen is as yet unknown.

The sequence was collected from an adult in good health. This chain joins TRBV19 and TRBJ2-6; TRBD1 is a possible D gene (6 bases). The specimen was peripheral blood, collected on day 0 of AZD1222 vaccination. The CDR3 region is CASATGSGANVLTF. DNA of the CDR3: TGTGCCAGTGCCACAGGGTCTGGGGCCAACGTCCTGACTTTC.